The 24 T cell receptor beta chains reported below all come from one sample, sequenced in a study of T cells in Graves' hyperthyroidism and ophthalmopathy. The source material, RNA transcripts, was used to amplify TCR beta CDR3 regions. TCR CDR3 underwent first-round RT-PCR with the HTBI primer set. TCRdb called the multiplex PCR reads again in MiXCR, with one record for every CDR3 protein. The data hold around 300,000 distinct CDR3 sequences, with about 20% observed a single time. The sample comprised blood. Every receptor here comes from a man younger than 45 with Graves' ophthalmopathy.

The V call is TRBV9, the J call TRBJ2-7, with D possibly being TRBD2 (5 bases). This CDR3 is 15 amino acids long. The germline gives CDR1 SGDLS, CDR2 YYNGEE. V dropped 4 bases and J dropped 0 bases, with 14 bases sitting between them. CDR3 sequence: CASSFGLTSSYEQYF. The CDR3 DNA follows: TGTGCCAGCAGCTTTGGACTCACGAGCTCCTACGAGCAGTACTTC.

This clonotype came up many times. The rearrangement links TRBV4-2 to TRBJ1-5; no reliable D call. V lost 4 bases, J lost 4 bases, and 14 bases lay in between. This CDR3 is 15 amino acids long. Germline values: CDR1 LGHNA, CDR2 YNFKEQ. The CDR3 region is CASSPTGSWNQPQHF. The CDR3 DNA is TGTGCCAGCAGCCCCACGGGGTCGTGGAATCAGCCCCAGCATTTT.

This clonotype was seen only a few times. The rearrangement joins TRBV28 to TRBJ2-5, with TRBD2 matching over 12 bases. The CDR3 sequence is 18 residues long. With V trimmed by 0 bases and J by 3 bases, 8 bases remained unmatched. Germline V gene data show CDR1 as MDHEN and CDR2 as SYDVKM. The CDR3 DNA reads as TGTGCCAGCAGTTTATGGGTAGAACTAGCGGGAGGTGAAGAGACCCAGTACTTC. Protein: CASSLWVELAGGEETQYF.

This chain connects TRBV4-2 to TRBJ1-3; D is perhaps TRBD1 (5 bases). V was pared by 0 bases and J by 1 base, with 10 bases between. The CDR3 loop spans 16 amino acids. Germline-derived CDR1 and CDR2 are LGHNA and YNFKEQ. The CDR3 coding sequence is TGTGCCAGCAGCCAAGAAAGTTCAGGGTCTGGAAACACCATATATTTT. Its translation is CASSQESSGSGNTIYF.

With regard to this clonotype: This may be a read error: a much more frequent sequence differs by one nucleotide. This sequence joins TRBV6-2 or TRBV6-3 and TRBJ1-1; D not resolved. V was shortened by 6 bases and J by 1 base, with 15 bases between the two germline ends. Germline CDR1 is MNHEY and CDR2 is SVGEGT. This CDR3 is built from 15 residues. CDR3 nucleotides: TGTGCCAGCAGGAGCAGCGGACGTAAGAACACTGAAGCTTTCTTT. Residues: CASRSSGRKNTEAFF.

This clonotype was counted a few times. This chain joins TRBV12-3 or TRBV12-4 and TRBJ2-6; D might be TRBD1 (6 bases). The CDR3 contains 16 residues. Trimming removed 5 bases at V and 0 bases at J, with 11 bases between. This CDR3 reads CASSPDRVSGANVLTF. CDR3 DNA: TGTGCCAGCAGTCCGGACAGAGTCTCTGGGGCCAACGTCCTGACTTTC.

The V and J genes are TRBV5-6 and TRBJ2-5, with 8 bases lining up with TRBD1. Germline V gene lookup returns CDR1 SGHDT and CDR2 YYEEEE. V shed 0 bases, J shed 5 bases, and the junction held 6 bases outside the gene matches. There are 15 residues in the CDR3. DNA of the CDR3: TGTGCCAGCAGCTTGGTAGGCCAGGGGGCCGAGACCCAGTACTTC. This encodes CASSLVGQGAETQYF.

This clonotype occurred many times. The chain couples TRBV5-8 to TRBJ2-5; 11 bases are shared with TRBD1. The CDR3 is made up of 12 amino acids. Germline assignment: CDR1 SGHTS and CDR2 YDEGEE. The ends lost 4 bases at V and 9 bases at J; junction bases unmatched: 2. CDR3 sequence: CASSRDRGSQYF. DNA for the CDR3: TGTGCCAGCAGCAGGGACAGGGGGTCCCAGTACTTC.

In its sample, this clonotype was seen many times. This rearrangement joins TRBV7-9 to TRBJ1-1; a possible D gene is TRBD1 (5 bases). Trimming pared 1 base from V and 3 bases from J, leaving 9 bases between. Germline V gene data show CDR1 as SEHNR and CDR2 as FQNEAQ (reference sequence). The CDR3 totals 14 residues. The CDR3: CASSLGTTYTEAFF. CDR3 DNA: TGTGCCAGCAGCTTAGGGACAACCTACACTGAAGCTTTCTTT.

The chain joins TRBV5-1 to TRBJ2-1; 9 nucleotides match TRBD2. Germline CDR1 SGHRS, CDR2 YFSETQ. The CDR3 is 15 residues long. Trimming at V came to 0 bases and at J to 4 bases, leaving 2 bases not matched to a gene. In DNA, the CDR3 is TGCGCCAGCAGCTTGGTAGCGGGAGAGTACAATGAGCAGTTCTTC. Translated: CASSLVAGEYNEQFF.

This clonotype was detected only once. One junction end does not reproduce the germline sequence, and a read error may be involved. The genes are TRBV11-2 and TRBJ2-7, with unresolved D. Per the germline V gene, CDR1 is SGHAT and CDR2 is FQNNGV. The CDR3 contains 13 residues. CDR3 loop: CASSLGFSYGQYF. DNA for the CDR3: TGTGCCAGCAGCTTAGGGTTCAGCTACGGGCAGTACTTC.

The chain carries TRBV5-1 and TRBJ1-5; TRBD1 aligns across 8 bases. Germline CDR1 is SGHRS and CDR2 is YFSETQ. J lost 6 bases, V lost 4 bases, and 9 bases had no gene match. This CDR3 has 15 residues. The CDR3 sequence is CASSATGGFGQPQHF. CDR3 DNA: TGCGCCAGCAGCGCCACAGGGGGATTCGGTCAGCCCCAGCATTTT. Combining the CDR3 with reference TRBV5-1 and TRBJ1-5 gives the whole variable domain KAGVTQTPRYLIKTRGQQVTLSCSPISGHRSVSWYQQTPGQGLQFLFEYFSETQRNKGNFPGRFSGRQFSNSRSEMNVSTLELGDSALYLCASSATGGFGQPQHFGDGTRLSIL.

This clonotype appeared a few times. This chain links TRBV5-1 with TRBJ2-1, with 9 bases fitting TRBD2. The germline CDR1 and CDR2 sequences are SGHRS and YFSETQ. Unmatched junction bases numbered 11, after V lost 6 bases and J lost 10 bases. The CDR3 runs to 14 residues. CDR3 residues: CASTSRGRAWEQFF. The CDR3 coding sequence is TGCGCCAGCACCTCCCGCGGGAGGGCGTGGGAGCAGTTCTTC. The complete variable domain, with remaining parts taken from reference TRBV5-1 and TRBJ2-1, reads KAGVTQTPRYLIKTRGQQVTLSCSPISGHRSVSWYQQTPGQGLQFLFEYFSETQRNKGNFPGRFSGRQFSNSRSEMNVSTLELGDSALYLCASTSRGRAWEQFFGPGTRLTVL.

This clonotype was picked up many times. This chain connects TRBV2 to TRBJ2-5; D is unclear. CDR3 size: 12 residues. CDR1 is SNHLY, CDR2 FYNNEI, per germline. Trimming removed 8 bases at V and 3 bases at J, with 10 bases between. The CDR3 nucleotides read TGTGCCAGCTGGATAAGTAAAGAGACCCAGTACTTC. This codes for CASWISKETQYF.

This clonotype has more than one count but fewer than ten. This chain connects TRBV18 to TRBJ2-1, with 8 bases lining up with TRBD2. The V gene end was trimmed by 3 bases and the J gene end by 1 base; junction bases not matched to a gene: 5. This CDR3 region has 16 residues. Germline V CDR1 and CDR2: KGHSH, LQKENI. The CDR3 bases are TGTGCCAGCTCACCGTCGGGCGGGAGGTCCTACAATGAGCAGTTCTTC. Residues: CASSPSGGRSYNEQFF. The full variable domain, rest sourced from reference TRBV18 and TRBJ2-1, is NAGVMQNPRHLVRRRGQEARLRCSPMKGHSHVYWYRQLPEEGLKFMVYLQKENIIDESGMPKERFSAEFPKEGPSILRIQQVVRGDSAAYFCASSPSGGRSYNEQFFGPGTRLTVL.

This clonotype was recorded a few times. This rearrangement joins TRBV29-1 to TRBJ1-1; D not certain. The CDR3 covers 13 residues. Between the trimmed V and J ends, which lost 7 bases and 4 bases, there was a span of 16 bases. Germline V gene data show CDR1 as SQVTM and CDR2 as ANQGSEA. CDR3: CSGSDGSRTEAFF. In DNA form, the CDR3 reads TGCAGCGGGTCGGACGGCTCTCGCACTGAAGCTTTCTTT.

V gene TRBV5-6 combines with J gene TRBJ1-2; 8 bases agree with TRBD1. Per the germline V gene, CDR1 is SGHDT and CDR2 is YYEEEE. After removal of 2 bases from V and 7 bases from J, the junction contained 10 bases not matched to a gene. The CDR3 extends over 15 amino acids. The CDR3 DNA follows: TGTGCCAGCAGCTTCCTAAGGACAGGGATGATTGGCTACACCTTC. It codes for CASSFLRTGMIGYTF.

In this sample, this clonotype turned up many times. The chain employs TRBV20-1 and TRBJ2-3; D tentatively reads TRBD1 or TRBD2 (5 bases each). The length of the CDR3 is 15 residues. Trimming took 0 bases from V and 1 from J, leaving 11 bases between them. Germline V gives CDR1 DFQATT, CDR2 SNEGSKA (reference sequence). The CDR3 region is CSARDSGARTDTQYF. In DNA, the CDR3 is TGCAGTGCTAGAGATTCCGGGGCCCGCACAGATACGCAGTATTTT.

This clonotype was observed a few times. The chain uses TRBV10-3 and TRBJ2-3, with 10 bases lining up with TRBD1. Germline V gives CDR1 ENHRY, CDR2 SYGVKD. CDR3 length: 16 residues. J gave up 4 bases and V 2 bases, and 6 bases lay outside the gene matches. The CDR3 DNA is TGTGCCATCAGTGAGCCGAGGACAGGGGGTGCAGATACGCAGTATTTT. Translation: CAISEPRTGGADTQYF.

The chain uses TRBV12-3 or TRBV12-4 and TRBJ2-7; D may be TRBD1 or TRBD2 (6 bases each). This CDR3 region has 16 residues. The V gene lost 7 bases and the J gene lost 1 base, with 20 bases spanning the gap. CDR3: CASKPEDGGASYEQYF. The CDR3, as DNA: TGTGCCAGCAAACCCGAAGACGGGGGCGCTTCCTACGAGCAGTACTTC.

This clonotype showed up just a few times. This rearrangement joins TRBV7-2 to TRBJ1-1; TRBD1 aligns across 9 bases. CDR3 size: 16 residues. The ends lost 6 bases at V and 1 base at J; junction bases unmatched: 9. Germline values: CDR1 SGHTA, CDR2 FQGNSA. CDR3 nucleotides: TGTGCCAGCAGGCGGGTACAGGGGGCGCGGAACACTGAAGCTTTCTTT. The encoded protein is CASRRVQGARNTEAFF.

This clonotype was observed a handful of times. The chain links TRBV29-1 to TRBJ2-1; a weak D match, TRBD1 (6 bases). Trimming removed 0 bases from V and 11 bases from J, with 17 bases in between. The CDR3 covers 14 residues. Germline V gene sequence: CDR1 SQVTM, CDR2 ANQGSEA. CDR3 sequence (DNA): TGCAGCGTTGAAGATCGGGGAGACAGGTCTAAGCAGTTCTTC. This codes for CSVEDRGDRSKQFF.

Many counts were recorded for this clonotype. The chain links TRBV2 to TRBJ1-5; D is undetermined. CDR1 and CDR2 from the germline V gene are SNHLY and FYNNEI. The CDR3 runs to 14 residues. With 2 bases removed from V and 0 bases from J, the gap between germline ends came to 5 bases. The CDR3 sequence is CASSEISSNQPQHF. The CDR3 coding sequence is TGTGCCAGCAGTGAAATTAGTAGCAATCAGCCCCAGCATTTT.

The chain combines TRBV7-2 with TRBJ1-5; D not resolved. Trimming left V 1 base short and J 9 bases short, with 10 bases between. The CDR3 is 13 residues long. The germline V gene encodes CDR1 SGHTA and CDR2 FQGNSA. CDR3 nucleotide sequence: TGTGCCAGCAGCTTAGGAGTCCTTGGGCCCCAGCATTTT. Translation gives CASSLGVLGPQHF. The full variable domain, with the rest looked up from reference TRBV7-2 and TRBJ1-5, is GAGVSQSPSNKVTEKGKDVELRCDPISGHTALYWYRQSLGQGLEFLIYFQGNSAPDKSGLPSDRFSAERTGGSVSTLTIQRTQQEDSAVYLCASSLGVLGPQHFGDGTRLSIL.